The source of this T cell receptor (beta chain) is a study of CD8 T cells in Susac syndrome. Random hexamers were used to reverse transcribe an amount of roughly 0.45 to 1 ug RNA. The TCR beta CDR3 was amplified by immunoSEQ multiplex PCR across 54 Vbeta, 13 Jbeta. TCRdb reprocessed the immunoSEQ multiplex PCR reads via MiXCR and lists one record per CDR3 protein. The table shows 50,000 to 60,000 distinct CDR3 sequences, with 90% to 95% occurring only once. Peripheral blood CD8+ and CD4+ T cells were profiled by TCR beta sequencing. The healthy controls were matched to patients by age and sex. TEMRA cells were FACS-enriched and CD8+ and CD4+ T cells negatively isolated. CDR1 SQVTM and CDR2 ANQGSEA come from the germline V gene. This CDR3 spans 14 amino acids. Trimming removed 0 bases at V and 1 base at J, with 6 bases between.

Source material: CD8+ T cells from PBMCs. The V call is TRBV29-1, the J call TRBJ2-2; no firm D call. This receptor was obtained from a human donor in good health. DNA for the CDR3: TGCAGCGTTGAAGAACCTCTGAACACCGGGGAGCTGTTTTTT. Translation gives CSVEEPLNTGELFF.